The rows below give T cell receptor beta chains drawn from one sample of a study of OX40 agonist ivuxolimab in advanced cancers. Measured with immunoSEQ multiplex PCR; TCRdb has only the in-frame clones, and not every one. The sample holds around 62,000 clones, roughly 88% seen once. Sample: CD4+ or CD8+ T cells sorted from blood, taken in a trial of the OX40 agonist ivuxolimab. These receptors all come from an adult with an advanced solid tumor such as melanoma, head and neck, liver or kidney cancer. Both conserved end residues are part of each CDR3. The order of the fields is J gene, D gene, V gene, clone size, CDR3 protein, CDR3 DNA. D genes are given only for firm matches. Size is omitted from some rows. Given values are once, few, many or a class for expanded clones.

TRBJ2-3,TRBD1,TRBV28,.,CASSLSGTGRPDTQYF,TGTGCCAGCAGTTTAAGTGGGACAGGCCGTCCAGATACGCAGTATTTT
TRBJ2-3,TRBD2,TRBV28,once,CASRGTSGREDTQYF,TGTGCCAGCAGGGGGACTAGCGGGAGGGAAGATACGCAGTATTTT
TRBJ2-7,.,TRBV14,.,CASSPTEAGLSSEQYF,TGTGCCAGCAGCCCAACGGAGGCAGGGTTGAGTTCCGAGCAGTACTTC
TRBJ1-1,TRBD1,TRBV5-1,.,CASSPGGTGKAFF,TGCGCCAGCAGCCCCGGGGGGACAGGGAAAGCTTTCTTT
TRBJ2-3,.,TRBV7-2,.,CASSLGAGQYTDTQYF,TGTGCCAGCAGCTTAGGGGCGGGACAATACACAGATACGCAGTATTTT
TRBJ1-5,.,TRBV5-8,.,CASSRLFGQSNQPQHF,TGTGCCAGCAGCCGGTTGTTTGGCCAAAGCAATCAGCCCCAGCATTTT
TRBJ2-7,.,TRBV28,.,CASSPIPVHYEQYF,TGTGCCAGCAGTCCCATCCCCGTCCACTACGAGCAGTACTTC
TRBJ2-4,.,TRBV28,.,CASSLVGVAKNIQYF,TGTGCCAGCAGTTTGGTAGGAGTAGCCAAAAACATTCAGTACTTC
TRBJ2-1,.,TRBV4-1,.,CASSQEKERYNEQFF,TGCGCCAGCAGCCAAGAGAAGGAGAGGTACAATGAGCAGTTCTTC
TRBJ2-7,TRBD1,TRBV5-1,.,CASSGRTGGLGEQYF,TGCGCCAGCAGCGGAAGGACAGGGGGTTTGGGCGAGCAGTACTTC
TRBJ2-3,.,TRBV9,.,CASSVAYTDTQYF,TGTGCCAGCAGCGTAGCTTACACAGATACGCAGTATTTT
TRBJ2-7,.,TRBV5-8,.,CASSLTYEQYF,TGTGCCAGCAGCTTAACCTACGAGCAGTACTTC
TRBJ2-7,.,TRBV18,.,CASSLEGRRNYEQYF,TGTGCCAGCTCCCTTGAGGGCAGGCGAAACTACGAGCAGTACTTC
TRBJ2-1,.,TRBV19,.,CASSTTVSSYNEQFF,TGTGCCAGTAGTACAACAGTCAGCTCCTACAATGAGCAGTTCTTC
TRBJ2-1,.,TRBV7-9,.,CASSRPQSSYNEQFF,TGTGCCAGCAGTCGGCCCCAGAGCTCCTACAATGAGCAGTTCTTC
TRBJ2-3,.,TRBV7-2,.,CASSLASSTDTQYF,TGTGCCAGCAGCTTAGCTTCTAGCACAGATACGCAGTATTTT
TRBJ2-1,TRBD1,TRBV18,once,CASSQSRTGSNEQFF,TGTGCCAGCTCACAGTCGAGGACAGGGAGCAATGAGCAGTTCTTC
TRBJ2-7,.,TRBV11-2,.,CASSSLRDGPYEQYF,TGTGCCAGCAGCTCCCTCCGGGACGGACCCTACGAGCAGTACTTC
TRBJ2-7,TRBD2,TRBV6-6,.,CASSYLAGANEQYF,TGTGCCAGCAGTTACCTGGCGGGAGCTAACGAGCAGTACTTC
TRBJ2-1,TRBD2,TRBV27,.,CASSFAGGPWEQFF,TGTGCCAGCAGTTTTGCGGGAGGGCCATGGGAGCAGTTCTTC
TRBJ2-5,.,TRBV6-1,.,CASSDYRTPRGETQYF,TGTGCCAGCAGTGATTATAGGACACCAAGGGGAGAGACCCAGTACTTC
TRBJ2-1,TRBD2,TRBV5-1,.,CASSRGLADYNEQFF,TGCGCCAGCAGCCGGGGACTAGCGGACTACAATGAGCAGTTCTTC
TRBJ2-3,.,TRBV10-3,.,CATSVGSNTDTQYF,TGTGCCACCTCGGTGGGATCCAACACAGATACGCAGTATTTT
TRBJ2-7,.,TRBV10-1,.,CASSERTQGYEQYF,TGCGCCAGCAGTGAGAGGACCCAAGGCTACGAGCAGTACTTC
TRBJ2-7,.,TRBV18,once,CASSPPSTYSYEQYF,TGTGCCAGCTCACCACCGTCGACATACTCCTACGAGCAGTACTTC
TRBJ1-2,.,TRBV9,.,CASSVGGTGSAYGYTF,TGTGCCAGCAGCGTAGGAGGAACAGGGTCAGCCTATGGCTACACCTTC
TRBJ1-4,.,TRBV5-5,.,CASSLDHF,TGTGCCAGCAGTCTGGACCATTTT
TRBJ2-3,.,TRBV9,.,CASSVDRIDTQYF,TGTGCCAGCAGCGTAGACCGTATAGATACGCAGTATTTT
TRBJ1-2,TRBD1,TRBV19,.,CASSRTKGASHGYTF,TGTGCCAGTAGTAGGACGAAGGGGGCTTCGCATGGCTACACCTTC
TRBJ1-4,.,TRBV19,.,CASRGRLNEKLFF,TGTGCCAGTAGAGGCAGGCTTAATGAAAAACTGTTTTTT
TRBJ2-6,TRBD1,TRBV28,.,CASSWGQRGWGSGANVLTF,TGTGCCAGCAGTTGGGGACAGAGGGGTTGGGGCTCTGGGGCCAACGTCCTGACTTTC
TRBJ1-1,TRBD1,TRBV6-5,.,CASSYHGQVNTEAFF,TGTGCCAGCAGTTACCACGGACAGGTAAACACTGAAGCTTTCTTT
TRBJ2-7,.,TRBV5-4,.,CASSSPTAGSSYEQYF,TGTGCCAGCAGCTCCCCGACGGCGGGTAGCTCCTACGAGCAGTACTTC
TRBJ2-3,.,TRBV11-2,once,CASSLAPRPTDTQYF,TGTGCCAGCAGCTTAGCCCCCCGGCCCACAGATACGCAGTATTTT